Presented here are 12 T cell receptor beta chains from one specimen sequenced in a study of post-analysis software for immune sequencing data. Findings and caveats of the study: A handful of TRBV segments were significantly more frequent in patients than in controls. TRBV5-6, TRBV5-1 and TRBV20-1 were among these segments.

Unique molecular identifiers featured in each of the TCR beta cDNA libraries. Using its own MiXCR run on the PCR reads, TCRdb lists one record per CDR3 protein. The table has hundreds of thousands of distinct CDR3 sequences, 25% to 30% seen once. These receptors are not linked to any known antigen. Sequencing was done on a sample of blood. All receptors derive from a girl between 5 and 17 years old with multiple sclerosis.

The V and J genes are TRBV20-1 and TRBJ2-7; the D gene could be TRBD1 or TRBD2 (5 bases each). This CDR3 is 12 amino acids long. Trimming cost V 6 bases and J 2 bases, with 11 bases left between them. The germline gives CDR1 DFQATT, CDR2 SNEGSKA (reference sequence). The CDR3 sequence: CSAGDVAYEQYF. CDR3 bases: TGCAGTGCCGGGGACGTGGCCTACGAGCAGTACTTC.

This sequence joins TRBV10-3 and TRBJ2-1; possible D gene TRBD2, 5 bases. Per the germline V gene, CDR1 is ENHRY and CDR2 is SYGVKD. This CDR3 has 16 residues. The V end was cut by 0 bases, the J end by 7 bases, with 16 bases between. The chain's CDR3 is CAISESISIGGNEQFF. In DNA, the CDR3 is TGTGCCATCAGTGAGTCCATCTCCATAGGCGGGAATGAGCAGTTCTTC.

In this sample, this clonotype turned up a few times. V and J are TRBV2 and TRBJ1-1, with D unclear. CDR1 and CDR2 from the germline V gene are SNHLY and FYNNEI. This CDR3 comprises 13 residues. Between the trimmed V and J ends, which lost 5 bases and 1 base, there was a span of 8 bases. The CDR3 region is CASSYGWNTEAFF. In nucleotides, the CDR3 is TGTGCCAGCAGTTACGGGTGGAACACTGAAGCTTTCTTT.

V usage is TRBV12-3 or TRBV12-4 and J usage is TRBJ1-1; D is unclear. Deletions cut 3 bases from V and 1 base from J, with 12 bases between. The CDR3 has 15 residues. The CDR3 nucleotides read TGTGCCAGCAGTTTGAATCTGTCCCCGAACACTGAAGCTTTCTTT. Translated: CASSLNLSPNTEAFF.

This clonotype has more than one count but fewer than ten. The V call is TRBV7-2, the J call TRBJ2-2; TRBD1 might be the D (5 bases). The length of the CDR3 is 15 residues. The V and J ends lost 5 bases and 4 bases respectively, with 14 bases between them. Germline CDR1 SGHTA, CDR2 FQGNSA. CDR3 loop: CASSPLAGITGELFF. In DNA, the CDR3 is TGTGCCAGCAGCCCCCTTGCAGGGATCACCGGGGAGCTGTTTTTT.

The V and J genes are TRBV7-2 and TRBJ1-2, with D tentatively TRBD1 (5 bases). V was pared by 3 bases and J by 8 bases, with 22 bases between. This CDR3 has 16 amino acids. CDR1 SGHTA and CDR2 FQGNSA come from the germline V gene. The CDR3 region is CASSLPPPGRKGGYTF. CDR3 bases: TGTGCCAGCAGCTTGCCCCCTCCGGGACGAAAGGGGGGCTACACCTTC.

Only a few counts were recorded for this clonotype. This chain connects TRBV9 to TRBJ2-1, with 10 bases lining up with TRBD2. J gave up 0 bases and V 3 bases, and 12 bases lay outside the gene matches. Per germline, CDR1 SGDLS and CDR2 YYNGEE. The CDR3 length is 19 residues. This CDR3 reads CASSERGGPLYPSYNEQFF. The DNA for the CDR3 is TGTGCCAGCAGCGAGCGGGGGGGACCCCTCTACCCCTCCTACAATGAGCAGTTCTTC. Based on the CDR3 plus reference TRBV9 and TRBJ2-1, the full variable domain is DSGVTQTPKHLITATGQRVTLRCSPRSGDLSVYWYQQSLDQGLQFLIQYYNGEERAKGNILERFSAQQFPDLHSELNLSSLELGDSALYFCASSERGGPLYPSYNEQFFGPGTRLTVL.

The rearrangement links TRBV20-1 to TRBJ2-1, with 12 bases lining up with TRBD2. Germline lookup yields CDR1 DFQATT and CDR2 SNEGSKA (reference sequence). Trimming took 3 bases from V and 8 from J; bases not matched to a gene: 11. The CDR3 contains 16 residues. DNA of the CDR3: TGCAGTGCTAGCCCCCTAGCGGGAGGGGGTGGTGATGAGCAGTTCTTC. It encodes CSASPLAGGGGDEQFF.

There are many counts of this clonotype. The V gene is TRBV6-1, the J gene TRBJ2-1; a weak D match, TRBD2 (6 bases). The germline gives CDR1 MNHNS, CDR2 SASEGT. V gave up 2 bases and J gave up 9 bases, with 8 bases separating them. This CDR3 is 12 amino acids long. CDR3 amino acids: CASSERGFEQFF. The CDR3 region has the DNA TGTGCCAGCAGTGAACGGGGGTTTGAGCAGTTCTTC.

This clonotype was seen a few times. This chain connects TRBV10-3 to TRBJ2-5; 9 nucleotides match TRBD2. V lost 0 bases, J lost 5 bases, and 1 base stayed unmatched. Germline-derived CDR1 and CDR2 are ENHRY and SYGVKD. The CDR3 is 14 amino acids. DNA of the CDR3: TGTGCCATCAGTGAGTCGGCGGGAGGGGAGACCCAGTACTTC. Translating gives CAISESAGGETQYF.

The chain has TRBV5-6 and TRBJ2-1; D tentatively reads TRBD1 or TRBD2 (5 bases each). Germline loops: CDR1 SGHDT, CDR2 YYEEEE. CDR3 length: 15 residues. V was trimmed by 5 bases and J by 8 bases, leaving 20 bases between them. CDR3 sequence reads: CASSAPGRRGDEQFF. CDR3 DNA: TGTGCCAGCAGTGCACCGGGACGACGTGGAGATGAGCAGTTCTTC. Looking up the rest from reference TRBV5-6 and TRBJ2-1 gives the full variable domain: DAGVTQSPTHLIKTRGQQVTLRCSPKSGHDTVSWYQQALGQGPQFIFQYYEEEERQRGNFPDRFSGHQFPNYSSELNVNALLLGDSALYLCASSAPGRRGDEQFFGPGTRLTVL.

The V gene is TRBV7-8, the J gene TRBJ2-3; 8 bases agree with TRBD1. The germline CDR1 and CDR2 sequences are SGHVS and FQNEAQ. V was clipped by 1 base and J by 2 bases; unmatched bases: 5. The CDR3 sequence is 16 residues long. CDR3 residues: CASSLEPQGATDTQYF. CDR3 DNA: TGTGCCAGCAGCTTAGAGCCCCAGGGGGCCACAGATACGCAGTATTTT.